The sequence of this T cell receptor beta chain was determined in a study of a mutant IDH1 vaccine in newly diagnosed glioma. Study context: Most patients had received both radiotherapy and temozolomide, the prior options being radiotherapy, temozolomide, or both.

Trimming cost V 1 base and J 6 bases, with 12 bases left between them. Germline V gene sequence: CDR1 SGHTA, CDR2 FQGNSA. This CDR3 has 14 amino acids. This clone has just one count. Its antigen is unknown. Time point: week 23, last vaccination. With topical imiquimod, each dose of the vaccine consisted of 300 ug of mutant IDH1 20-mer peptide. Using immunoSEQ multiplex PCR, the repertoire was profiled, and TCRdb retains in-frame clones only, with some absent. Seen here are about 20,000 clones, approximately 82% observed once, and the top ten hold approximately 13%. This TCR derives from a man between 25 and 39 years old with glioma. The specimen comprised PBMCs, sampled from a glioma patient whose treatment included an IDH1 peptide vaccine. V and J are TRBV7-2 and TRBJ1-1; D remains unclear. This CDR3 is CASSLVVTDPEAFF. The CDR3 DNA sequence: TGTGCCAGCAGCTTAGTGGTGACGGACCCTGAAGCTTTCTTT.